This T cell receptor (beta chain) was obtained from a study of cytomegalovirus exposure and HLA in healthy donors. At the time of sampling, donors were nominally healthy, though unrecorded immune exposures were likely. This CDR3 has 17 residues. The ends lost 2 bases at V and 1 base at J; junction bases unmatched: 8. Germline V gene sequence: CDR1 LGHNA, CDR2 YNFKEQ. 13 Jbeta primers and 60 Vbeta primers were used for the PCR. Assay used: immunoSEQ multiplex PCR; TCRdb lists only in-frame clones, some missing. Of around 130,000 clones in the sample, 73% were seen once. Sequencing was performed on PBMCs. V usage is TRBV4-2 and J usage is TRBJ2-1, with TRBD2 matching over 7 bases. This sequence originates from a woman in her 40s in good health and CMV-seropositive. This CDR3 is CASSQHLGGGSYNEQFF. CDR3 DNA: TGTGCCAGCAGCCAACACCTGGGCGGGGGTTCCTACAATGAGCAGTTCTTC.